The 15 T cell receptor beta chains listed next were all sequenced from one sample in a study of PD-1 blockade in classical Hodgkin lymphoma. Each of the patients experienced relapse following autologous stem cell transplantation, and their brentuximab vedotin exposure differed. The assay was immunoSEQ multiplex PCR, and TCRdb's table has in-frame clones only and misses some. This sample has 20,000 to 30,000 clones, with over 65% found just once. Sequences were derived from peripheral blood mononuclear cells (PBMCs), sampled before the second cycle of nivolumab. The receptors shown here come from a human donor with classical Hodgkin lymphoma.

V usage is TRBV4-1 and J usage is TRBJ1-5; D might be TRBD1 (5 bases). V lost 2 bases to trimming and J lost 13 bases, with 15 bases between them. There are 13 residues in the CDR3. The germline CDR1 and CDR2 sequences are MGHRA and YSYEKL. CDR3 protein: CASSQTGIRDQHF. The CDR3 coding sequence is TGCGCCAGCAGCCAAACAGGTATCAGGGATCAGCATTTT.

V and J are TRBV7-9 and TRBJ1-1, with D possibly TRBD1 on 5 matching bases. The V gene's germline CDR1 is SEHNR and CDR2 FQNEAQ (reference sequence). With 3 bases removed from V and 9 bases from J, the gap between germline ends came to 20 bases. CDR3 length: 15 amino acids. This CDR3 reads CASSLWSGPAMKAFF. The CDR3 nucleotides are TGTGCCAGCAGCTTGTGGTCGGGGCCGGCGATGAAAGCTTTCTTT.

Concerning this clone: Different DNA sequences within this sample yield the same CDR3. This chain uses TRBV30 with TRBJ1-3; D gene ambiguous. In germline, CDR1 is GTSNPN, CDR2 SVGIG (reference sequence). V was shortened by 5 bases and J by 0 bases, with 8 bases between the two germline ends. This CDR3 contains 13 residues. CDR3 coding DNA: TGTGCCTGGTCGGAGTACTCTGGAAACACCATATATTTT. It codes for CAWSEYSGNTIYF.

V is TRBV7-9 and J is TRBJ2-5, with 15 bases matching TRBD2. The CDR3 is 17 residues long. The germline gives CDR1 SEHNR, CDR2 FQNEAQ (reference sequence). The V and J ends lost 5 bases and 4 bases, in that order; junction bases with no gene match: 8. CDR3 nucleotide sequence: TGTGCCAGCAGCACAGGACTAGCGGGAGGGCCTGTAGAGACCCAGTACTTC. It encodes CASSTGLAGGPVETQYF.

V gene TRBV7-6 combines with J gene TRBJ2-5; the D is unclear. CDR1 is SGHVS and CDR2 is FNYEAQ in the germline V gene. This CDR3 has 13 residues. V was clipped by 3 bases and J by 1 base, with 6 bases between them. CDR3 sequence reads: CASSLGLQETQYF. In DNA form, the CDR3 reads TGTGCCAGCAGCTTGGGCCTCCAAGAGACCCAGTACTTC.

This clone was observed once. The CDR3 DNA follows: TGTGCCAGCTCACCCCGACAGATGGCTGGAAACACCATATATTTT. Its translation: CASSPRQMAGNTIYF. The chain uses TRBV18 and TRBJ1-3, with D perhaps matching TRBD1 (5 bases). The germline V gene has CDR1 KGHSH and CDR2 LQKENI. The CDR3 runs to 15 residues. With 3 bases removed from V and 2 bases from J, the gap between germline ends came to 11 bases. Full variable domain (outside the CDR3, taken from reference TRBV18 and TRBJ1-3): NAGVMQNPRHLVRRRGQEARLRCSPMKGHSHVYWYRQLPEEGLKFMVYLQKENIIDESGMPKERFSAEFPKEGPSILRIQQVVRGDSAAYFCASSPRQMAGNTIYFGEGSWLTVV.

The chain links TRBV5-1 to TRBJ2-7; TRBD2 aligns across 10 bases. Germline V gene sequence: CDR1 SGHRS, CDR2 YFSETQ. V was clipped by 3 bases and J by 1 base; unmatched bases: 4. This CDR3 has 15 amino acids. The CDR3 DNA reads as TGCGCCAGCAGCTCATTTAGCGGGAGGTCCTACGAGCAGTACTTC. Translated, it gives CASSSFSGRSYEQYF.

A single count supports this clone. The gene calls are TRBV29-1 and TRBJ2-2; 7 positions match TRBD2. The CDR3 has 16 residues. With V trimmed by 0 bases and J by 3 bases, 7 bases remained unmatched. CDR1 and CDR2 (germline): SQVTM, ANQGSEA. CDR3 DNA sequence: TGCAGCGTTGAAGAGGGGGAGGGGCGGTACACCGGGGAGCTGTTTTTT. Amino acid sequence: CSVEEGEGRYTGELFF.

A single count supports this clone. The CDR3 protein is CASSLEGGLWEKLFF. The CDR3 coding sequence is TGTGCCAGCAGCTTAGAAGGGGGGCTATGGGAAAAACTGTTTTTT. The V call is TRBV7-9, the J call TRBJ1-4, with a possible D match to TRBD1 (6 bases). This CDR3 comprises 15 residues. The V end was cut by 1 base, the J end by 8 bases, with 14 bases between. Germline loops: CDR1 SEHNR, CDR2 FQNEAQ (reference sequence).

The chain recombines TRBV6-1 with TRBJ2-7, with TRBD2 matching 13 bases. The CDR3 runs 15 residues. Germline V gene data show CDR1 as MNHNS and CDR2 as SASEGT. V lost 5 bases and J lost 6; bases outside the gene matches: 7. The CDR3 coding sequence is TGTGCCAGCAGTCCCCCTGGACTAGCGGGAGCCGAGCAGTACTTC. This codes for CASSPPGLAGAEQYF.

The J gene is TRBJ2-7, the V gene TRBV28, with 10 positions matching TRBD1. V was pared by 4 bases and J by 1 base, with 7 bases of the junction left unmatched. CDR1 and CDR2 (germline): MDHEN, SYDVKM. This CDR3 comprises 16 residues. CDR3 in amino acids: CASSSPGQGTSYEQYF. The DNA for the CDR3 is TGTGCCAGCAGTTCCCCGGGACAGGGGACTTCCTACGAGCAGTACTTC.

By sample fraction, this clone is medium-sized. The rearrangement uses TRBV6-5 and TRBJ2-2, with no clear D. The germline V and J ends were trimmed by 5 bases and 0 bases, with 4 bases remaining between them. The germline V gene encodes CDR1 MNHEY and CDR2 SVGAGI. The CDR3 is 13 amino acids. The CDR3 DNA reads TGTGCCAGCAGTCGTTCGAACACCGGGGAGCTGTTTTTT. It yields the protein CASSRSNTGELFF.

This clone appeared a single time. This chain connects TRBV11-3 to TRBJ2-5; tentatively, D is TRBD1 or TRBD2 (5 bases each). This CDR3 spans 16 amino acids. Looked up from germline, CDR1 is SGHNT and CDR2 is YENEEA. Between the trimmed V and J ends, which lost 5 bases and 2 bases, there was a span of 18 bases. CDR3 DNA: TGTGCCAGCAGCCCCGGGGACGCCGGTAGACAAGAGACCCAGTACTTC. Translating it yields CASSPGDAGRQETQYF.

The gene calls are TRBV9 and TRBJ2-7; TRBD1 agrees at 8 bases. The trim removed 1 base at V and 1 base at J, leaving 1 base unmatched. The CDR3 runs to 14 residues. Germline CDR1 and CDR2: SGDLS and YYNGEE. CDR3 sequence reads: CASSVQGASYEQYF. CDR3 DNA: TGTGCCAGCAGCGTACAGGGGGCATCCTACGAGCAGTACTTC.

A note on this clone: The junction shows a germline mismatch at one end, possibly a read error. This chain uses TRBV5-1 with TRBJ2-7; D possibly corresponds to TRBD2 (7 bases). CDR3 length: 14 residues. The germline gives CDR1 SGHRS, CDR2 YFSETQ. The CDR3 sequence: CASRLGGVLYEQYF. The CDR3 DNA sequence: TGCGCCAGCCGCTTAGGGGGGGTGCTCTACGAGCAGTACTTC.